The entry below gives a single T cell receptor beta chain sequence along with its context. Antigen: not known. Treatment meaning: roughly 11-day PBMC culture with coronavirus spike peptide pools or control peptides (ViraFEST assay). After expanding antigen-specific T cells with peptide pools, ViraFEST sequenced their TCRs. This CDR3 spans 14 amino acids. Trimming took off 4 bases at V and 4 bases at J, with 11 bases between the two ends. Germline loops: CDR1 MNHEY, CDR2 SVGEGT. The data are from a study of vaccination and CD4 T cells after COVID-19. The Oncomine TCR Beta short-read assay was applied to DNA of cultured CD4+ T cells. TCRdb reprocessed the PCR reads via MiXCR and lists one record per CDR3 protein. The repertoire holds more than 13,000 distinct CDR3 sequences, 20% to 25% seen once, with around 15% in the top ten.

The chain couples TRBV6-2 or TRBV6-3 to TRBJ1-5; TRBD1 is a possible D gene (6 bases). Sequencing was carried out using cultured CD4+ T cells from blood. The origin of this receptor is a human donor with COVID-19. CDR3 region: CASSLQGGNQPQHF. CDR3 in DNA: TGTGCCAGCAGTTTACAGGGTGGAAATCAGCCCCAGCATTTT.